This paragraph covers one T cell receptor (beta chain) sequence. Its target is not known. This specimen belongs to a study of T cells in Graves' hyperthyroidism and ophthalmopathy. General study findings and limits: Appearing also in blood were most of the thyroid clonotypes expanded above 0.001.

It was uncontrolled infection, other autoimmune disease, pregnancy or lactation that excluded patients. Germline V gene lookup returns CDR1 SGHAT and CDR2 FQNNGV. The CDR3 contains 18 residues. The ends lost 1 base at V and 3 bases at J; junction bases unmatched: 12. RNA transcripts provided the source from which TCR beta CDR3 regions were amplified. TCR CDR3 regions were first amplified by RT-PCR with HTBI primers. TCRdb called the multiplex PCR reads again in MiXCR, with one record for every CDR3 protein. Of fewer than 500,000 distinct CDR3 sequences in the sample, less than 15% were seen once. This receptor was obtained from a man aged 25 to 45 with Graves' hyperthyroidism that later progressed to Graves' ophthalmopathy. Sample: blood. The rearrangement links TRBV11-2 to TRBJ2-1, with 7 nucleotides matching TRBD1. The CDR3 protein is CASSLGKLRQGVYNEQFF. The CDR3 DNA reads TGTGCCAGCAGCTTAGGGAAATTAAGACAGGGAGTCTACAATGAGCAGTTCTTC.